This is a list of T cell receptor beta chains from one sample in a study of cytomegalovirus exposure and HLA in healthy donors. The data were produced by immunoSEQ multiplex PCR, yet TCRdb's version contains in-frame clones alone and is incomplete. Of roughly 180,000 clones detected, 76% appear once; the ten largest clones hold over 2%. The specimen was PBMCs. The receptors derive from a woman in her twenties or thirties in good health and CMV-seropositive. The CDR3 runs from the conserved cysteine through the conserved F or W. D genes are given only for firm matches. Clone size, where shown, is once, few, many, or a class for clones that have expanded.

TRBV6-6	TRBJ1-2	few	TRBD1	CASSYSDRGRGYTF	TGTGCCAGCAGTTACTCGGACAGGGGGCGAGGCTACACCTTC
TRBV6-6	TRBJ2-5	.	TRBD2	CASSTRGEETQYF	TGTGCCAGCAGCACTCGGGGGGAAGAGACCCAGTACTTC
TRBV7-8	TRBJ2-1	once	TRBD2	CASSVGLAGYNEQFF	TGTGCCAGCAGCGTAGGACTAGCGGGGTACAATGAGCAGTTCTTC
TRBV4-2	TRBJ2-5	.	TRBD2	CASSQGGGGAKETQYF	TGTGCCAGCAGCCAAGGTGGCGGGGGGGCCAAAGAGACCCAGTACTTC
TRBV4-2	TRBJ1-5	.	.	CASSQDSGRVGQPQHF	TGTGCCAGCAGCCAAGATTCCGGCAGGGTTGGGCAGCCCCAGCATTTT
TRBV7-2	TRBJ2-3	.	TRBD2	CASSLAGGGAVDTQYF	TGTGCCAGCAGCTTAGCTGGCGGGGGGGCCGTAGATACGCAGTATTTT
TRBV5-4	TRBJ1-2	.	TRBD1	CASSLTGLGNYGYTF	TGTGCCAGCAGCCTGACAGGGCTTGGTAACTATGGCTACACCTTC
TRBV9	TRBJ2-3	few	TRBD2	CASLSKGTSGGKSTDTQYF	TGTGCCAGCCTAAGCAAGGGGACTAGCGGGGGGAAGAGCACAGATACGCAGTATTTT
TRBV7-9	TRBJ2-5	.	TRBD2	CASSLIGRLAGGETQYF	TGTGCCAGCAGCTTAATCGGACGACTAGCGGGGGGAGAGACCCAGTACTTC
TRBV18	TRBJ1-5	.	TRBD1	CASSPPGQGSGQPQHF	TGTGCCAGCTCACCACCGGGACAGGGGTCAGGTCAGCCCCAGCATTTT
TRBV4-1	TRBJ1-4	.	TRBD1	CASSQSGTGGEKLFF	TGCGCCAGCAGCCAATCCGGAACAGGGGGAGAAAAACTGTTTTTT
TRBV4-2	TRBJ1-4	.	TRBD1	CASSQSTRTGGDEKLFF	TGTGCCAGCAGCCAATCTACCCGGACAGGGGGAGATGAAAAACTGTTTTTT
TRBV6-6	TRBJ1-4	.	.	CASSYREGEKLFF	TGTGCCAGCAGTTACAGGGAGGGGGAAAAACTGTTTTTT
TRBV2	TRBJ2-7	few	.	CASRKAGSYEQYF	TGTGCCAGCAGGAAAGCGGGCTCCTACGAGCAGTACTTC
TRBV7-2	TRBJ2-5	few	TRBD2	CASSPQTSGVGETQYF	TGTGCCAGCAGCCCCCAGACTAGCGGGGTTGGCGAGACCCAGTACTTC
TRBV6-5	TRBJ2-1	.	TRBD2	CASSYSPGLVYNEQFF	TGTGCCAGCAGTTACTCACCGGGACTAGTCTACAATGAGCAGTTCTTC
TRBV6-1	TRBJ2-3	.	.	CASSKQGRTDTQYF	TGTGCCAGCTCTAAACAGGGTAGGACAGATACGCAGTATTTT
TRBV5-1	TRBJ1-2	.	.	CASSPSGWMEGYTF	TGCGCCAGCAGCCCTTCCGGGTGGATGGAGGGCTACACCTTC
TRBV7-2	TRBJ1-3	.	.	CASSAGGGNTIYF	TGTGCCAGCTCCGCGGGAGGAGGAAACACCATATATTTT
TRBV7-9	TRBJ2-3	.	.	CASSLSGVDTQYF	TGTGCCAGCAGCTTATCCGGAGTAGATACGCAGTATTTT
TRBV5-1	TRBJ2-3	.	TRBD2	CASSSWTSGGEADTQYF	TGCGCCAGCAGTTCCTGGACTAGCGGGGGTGAGGCAGATACGCAGTATTTT
TRBV5-6	TRBJ2-4	.	TRBD1	CASSWEDRGEENIQYF	TGTGCCAGCAGCTGGGAAGACAGGGGGGAGGAAAACATTCAGTACTTC
TRBV25-1	TRBJ2-2	.	.	CASSEVAGNTGELFF	TGTGCCAGCAGTGAGGTGGCAGGGAACACCGGGGAGCTGTTTTTT
TRBV7-7	TRBJ2-7	.	TRBD1	CASSFRTGDEQYF	TGTGCCAGCAGCTTTCGGACAGGTGACGAGCAGTACTTC
TRBV13	TRBJ2-7	.	.	CASRLGGIKDSSYEQYF	TGTGCCAGCCGTTTGGGGGGGATTAAGGACAGCTCCTACGAGCAGTACTTC
TRBV18	TRBJ1-2	once	.	CASSSVSGAKTIYGYTF	TGTGCCAGCTCATCGGTTAGCGGCGCGAAAACGATCTATGGCTACACCTTC
TRBV5-1	TRBJ2-7	.	.	CASSLAQVSYEQYF	TGCGCCAGCAGCTTGGCCCAGGTCTCCTACGAGCAGTACTTC
TRBV6-1	TRBJ1-1	.	.	CASGGGVTEAFF	TGTGCCAGCGGTGGCGGGGTCACTGAAGCTTTCTTT
TRBV23-1	TRBJ2-7	.	.	CASSQSAGSSYEQYF	TGCGCCAGCAGTCAATCGGCAGGCAGCTCCTACGAGCAGTACTTC
TRBV28	TRBJ1-5	.	TRBD1	CASRGDRGEPQHF	TGTGCCAGCAGAGGGGACAGGGGGGAGCCCCAGCATTTT
TRBV28	TRBJ2-2	.	.	CASSKPGQNTGELFF	TGTGCCAGCAGTAAACCGGGACAGAACACCGGGGAGCTGTTTTTT
TRBV7-8	TRBJ2-3	.	TRBD2	CASSLAGGGAADTQYF	TGTGCCAGCAGCTTAGCGGGCGGGGGGGCGGCAGATACGCAGTATTTT
TRBV5-1	TRBJ2-7	.	.	CASRVSEGTYEQYF	TGCGCCAGCAGAGTTTCGGAGGGGACCTACGAGCAGTACTTC
TRBV4-3	TRBJ2-1	.	TRBD2	CASSSGGANEQFF	TGCGCCAGCAGCTCCGGGGGGGCCAATGAGCAGTTCTTC
TRBV6-5	TRBJ2-5	once	TRBD2	CASRPGFGGGETQYF	TGTGCCAGCAGGCCAGGGTTTGGGGGGGGAGAGACCCAGTACTTC
TRBV11-2	TRBJ1-5	.	.	CASSFALNQPQHF	TGTGCCAGCAGCTTCGCGTTAAATCAGCCCCAGCATTTT
TRBV6-5	TRBJ2-7	few	TRBD1	CASRPRTGRLYEQYF	TGTGCCAGCAGACCACGGACAGGGAGGCTCTACGAGCAGTACTTC
TRBV10-3	TRBJ1-2	.	TRBD1	CAISANRGNYGYTF	TGTGCCATCAGTGCCAACAGGGGGAACTATGGCTACACCTTC
TRBV6-5	TRBJ1-5	.	TRBD1	CASSLTGLSHQPQHF	TGTGCCAGCAGTTTGACAGGGCTCTCGCATCAGCCCCAGCATTTT
TRBV28	TRBJ1-1	.	.	CASSSLAGATEAFF	TGTGCCAGCAGTTCCCTGGCAGGGGCGACTGAAGCTTTCTTT
TRBV4-2	TRBJ1-4	once	.	CASSQDSEPRGEKLFF	TGTGCCAGCAGCCAAGATAGCGAACCCCGTGGGGAAAAACTGTTTTTT
TRBV2	TRBJ2-3	.	TRBD2	CASSVAGGPIGDTQYF	TGTGCCAGCAGTGTAGCGGGGGGGCCTATAGGAGATACGCAGTATTTT
TRBV7-9	TRBJ2-3	.	TRBD2	CASSSGVTDTQYF	TGTGCCAGCTCTAGCGGGGTCACAGATACGCAGTATTTT
TRBV11-3	TRBJ1-5	.	.	CASSPGDNQPQHF	TGTGCCAGCAGCCCTGGAGACAATCAGCCCCAGCATTTT
TRBV29-1	TRBJ1-2	few	.	CSVEKGRGPPYGYTF	TGCAGCGTTGAAAAGGGGCGGGGACCCCCATATGGCTACACCTTC
TRBV28	TRBJ1-2	.	.	CASSFDLGTISNYGYTF	TGTGCCAGCAGTTTCGATCTAGGGACAATCTCTAACTATGGCTACACCTTC
TRBV28	TRBJ2-7	.	.	CASSLQGYEQYF	TGTGCCAGCAGTTTACAGGGCTACGAGCAGTACTTC
TRBV19	TRBJ2-5	.	.	CASIPGMGTRETQYF	TGTGCCAGTATCCCAGGGATGGGGACAAGAGAGACCCAGTACTTC
TRBV29-1	TRBJ1-3	once	TRBD1	CSVAGQQLGSGNTIYF	TGCAGCGTCGCGGGACAGCAGCTCGGCTCTGGAAACACCATATATTTT